A single TCR beta chain is shown here with its context. This record comes from a study of blood T cell repertoires in COVID-19. Sequencing used immunoSEQ multiplex PCR; TCRdb keeps in-frame clones, though not all of them. The profile covers 95,000 to 150,000 clones, with 85% to 90% appearing a single time and 25% to 30% taken by the ten largest. V shed 7 bases and J shed 10 bases, with 13 bases lying between them. CDR1 and CDR2 from the germline V gene are LNHDA and SQIVND (reference sequence). This CDR3 contains 11 residues. This clonotype was obtained from a woman aged 80 or over with acute or convalescent COVID-19. The rearrangement uses TRBV19 and TRBJ1-1; D ambiguous. The sample was peripheral blood. Here the CDR3 reads CASMSSKRAFF. CDR3 coding DNA: TGTGCCAGTATGTCGTCCAAGAGAGCTTTCTTT. Complete variable domain (other parts from reference TRBV19 and TRBJ1-1): DGGITQSPKYLFRKEGQNVTLSCEQNLNHDAMYWYRQDPGQGLRLIYYSQIVNDFQKGDIAEGYSVSREKKESFPLTVTSAQKNPTAFYLCASMSSKRAFFGQGTRLTVV.